What follows are 27 T cell receptor beta chains derived from one specimen sequenced in a study of molecular identifiers for immune sequencing clone quantification. TCRdb itself ran the PCR reads through MiXCR, one entry per CDR3 protein. The data show 65,000 or so distinct CDR3 sequences, with about 18% seen just once and around 1.5% held by the top ten. Sequencing used naive CD8+ T cells from blood, with Jurkat cell RNA spiked in. As to subset: FACS-sorted CD8+CD4-CCR7+CD45RA+ naive T cells. These receptor sequences come from a human donor in good health. Some libraries in this study had Jurkat cell RNA spiked in.

V and J are TRBV27 and TRBJ2-7, with 11 positions matching TRBD2. The germline V gene has CDR1 MNHEY and CDR2 SMNVEV (reference sequence). The V segment lost 9 bases and the J segment 7 bases; nucleotides outside the gene matches: 20. This CDR3 is built from 17 residues. The CDR3 DNA follows: TGTGCCAGTAATCAATTAGCGGGAGGGCCGGGGATGGGGGAGCAGTACTTC. Its protein product is CASNQLAGGPGMGEQYF.

This chain joins TRBV20-1 and TRBJ2-5, with 13 bases aligning to TRBD2. Germline V lookup: CDR1 DFQATT, CDR2 SNEGSKA (reference sequence). The CDR3 totals 16 residues. With V trimmed by 5 bases and J by 5 bases, 11 bases remained unmatched. The CDR3 spells CSAHHLGLAGDETQYF. The CDR3 nucleotides are TGCAGTGCTCACCATCTCGGACTAGCGGGAGACGAGACCCAGTACTTC.

In regard to this clonotype: Given a much more abundant clone one base away, this may be a read error. The chain recombines TRBV12-3 or TRBV12-4 with TRBJ2-1, with 8 bases fitting TRBD2. The J segment lost 13 bases and the V segment lost 4 bases, leaving 6 bases of the junction unmatched. The CDR3 length is 12 residues. CDR3 nucleotide sequence: TGTGCCAGCAGTTCGGGACTAGGGTCTCAGTTCTTC. As protein: CASSSGLGSQFF.

The table lists this clonotype with a few counts. The chain uses TRBV7-8 and TRBJ2-3, with a possible D match to TRBD2 (5 bases). Germline CDR1 is SGHVS and CDR2 is FQNEAQ. The CDR3 contains 15 residues. Trimming left V 4 bases short and J 6 bases short, with 17 bases between. CDR3 coding DNA: TGTGCCAGCAGCTCGCACCCTAGCTACGCCGATACGCAGTATTTT. Its translation is CASSSHPSYADTQYF.

Details on this clonotype: A much larger clonotype is one base distant, so this may be a read error. This chain uses TRBV7-9 with TRBJ2-5; no clear D gene. This CDR3 comprises 12 residues. Per the germline V gene, CDR1 is SEHNR and CDR2 is FQNEAQ (reference sequence). Trimming removed 8 bases from V and 7 bases from J, with 14 bases in between. For the CDR3, the DNA is TGTGCCAGCTCCGAATCGGTAGTGACCCAGTACTTC. As protein: CASSESVVTQYF.

This clonotype occurred many times. The chain carries TRBV5-5 and TRBJ2-1, with 9 bases lining up with TRBD2. J gave up 6 bases and V 0 bases, and 4 bases lay outside the gene matches. CDR3 length: 15 amino acids. Germline CDR1 SGHKS, CDR2 YYEKEE (reference sequence). This CDR3 reads CASSLDTSGSNEQFF. Here the CDR3 DNA reads TGTGCCAGCAGCTTGGATACTAGCGGGTCCAATGAGCAGTTCTTC.

Only one count was recorded for this clonotype. A much larger clone lies a single base off, so this may be a read error. The genes are TRBV11-3 and TRBJ2-5; the match to TRBD2 covers 7 bases. Losses at the gene ends were 5 bases for V and 0 bases for J; bases not matched to a gene: 9. The germline V gene has CDR1 SGHNT and CDR2 YENEEA. The CDR3 extends over 16 amino acids. The DNA for the CDR3 is TGTGCCAGCAGCGACGGGACTAAAGAGTACCAAGAGACCCAGTACTTC. Protein sequence: CASSDGTKEYQETQYF.

This clonotype was recorded at least ten times. This chain uses TRBV23-1 with TRBJ2-4; D perhaps matches TRBD2 (6 bases). TRBV23-1 is assigned to the ORF class and has an uncertain function. This CDR3 comprises 12 residues. V was pared by 4 bases and J by 10 bases, with 11 bases between. CDR3 DNA: TGCGCCAGCAGTCCCGGGGGACGGATTCAGTACTTC. Translated: CASSPGGRIQYF.

Concerning this clonotype itself: This may come from a read error, since a much larger clone is one base off. This chain joins TRBV19 and TRBJ2-7; no firm D call. The CDR3 runs 14 residues. Germline CDR1 is LNHDA and CDR2 is SQIVND (reference sequence). The CDR3 sequence is CASSISPDSYVQYF. The DNA for the CDR3 is TGTGCCAGTAGTATCAGTCCAGACTCCTACGTGCAGTACTTC.

Concerning this clonotype: This could be a read error, since a much larger clone is one nucleotide away. The V and J genes are TRBV28 and TRBJ2-5; TRBD1 or TRBD2 may be the D gene (5 bases each). This CDR3 spans 13 amino acids. The V gene's germline CDR1 is MDHEN and CDR2 SYDVKM. CDR3 coding DNA: TGTGTCAGCAGTTTTTCGGGGCCAGAGACCCAGTACTTC. Translating it yields CVSSFSGPETQYF.

This clonotype is a singleton in its sample. The rearrangement uses TRBV6-1 and TRBJ2-7, with D maybe TRBD1 (5 bases). V gave up 5 bases and J gave up 2 bases, with 10 bases separating them. CDR1 MNHNS and CDR2 SASEGT come from the germline V gene. The CDR3 is 13 residues long. CDR3 amino acids: CASSLQETYEQYF. The CDR3, as DNA: TGTGCCAGCAGTTTACAGGAGACCTACGAGCAGTACTTC.

This clonotype was detected ten times or more. The chain links TRBV18 to TRBJ2-7; TRBD1 matches at 11 bases. The V gene end was trimmed by 2 bases and the J gene end by 3 bases; junction bases not matched to a gene: 12. The germline CDR1 and CDR2 sequences are KGHSH and LQKENI. The CDR3 spans 18 residues. CDR3 sequence: CASSPRRTGGPERYEQYF. The DNA for the CDR3 is TGTGCCAGCTCACCAAGACGGACAGGGGGCCCCGAGCGCTACGAGCAGTACTTC.

This clonotype has ten or more counts. The V call is TRBV10-3, the J call TRBJ1-5; D not certain. This CDR3 contains 12 residues. The germline V gene encodes CDR1 ENHRY and CDR2 SYGVKD. The germline V and J ends were trimmed by 3 bases and 4 bases, with 4 bases remaining between them. The CDR3 coding sequence is TGTGCCATCAGTGACACAAATCAGCCCCAGCATTTT. This gives the protein CAISDTNQPQHF.

This clonotype was seen a single time. This could be a read error, since a much larger clone is one nucleotide away. This rearrangement joins TRBV5-1 to TRBJ2-7; possibly TRBD2 for D (5 bases). The CDR3 is 13 amino acids. Deletions cut 7 bases from V and 2 bases from J, with 13 bases between. Germline V gives CDR1 SGHRS, CDR2 YFSETQ. The DNA for the CDR3 is TGCGCCAGCGGGAGCGGCAGACCCTACGAGCAGTACTTC. Translating gives CASGSGRPYEQYF.

This clonotype was found many times. The chain has TRBV18 and TRBJ2-3; perhaps TRBD1 as D (6 bases). Germline V gene sequence: CDR1 KGHSH, CDR2 LQKENI. The CDR3 contains 15 residues. V lost 8 bases, J lost 0 bases, and 15 bases lay in between. In nucleotides, the CDR3 is TGTGCCAGCACATCAGGGGCGGCTAGCACAGATACGCAGTATTTT. It encodes CASTSGAASTDTQYF.

The table lists this clonotype with many counts. This chain uses TRBV13 with TRBJ1-2; D is possibly TRBD1 (6 bases). The CDR3 totals 14 residues. CDR1 PRHDT and CDR2 FYEKMQ come from the germline V gene (reference sequence). Trimming cost V 5 bases and J 5 bases, with 15 bases left between them. The CDR3 sequence is CASSPGHQQYGYTF. In DNA form, the CDR3 reads TGTGCCAGCAGCCCGGGACACCAGCAATATGGCTACACCTTC.

This clonotype came up many times. The J gene is TRBJ1-2, the V gene TRBV29-1; D gene unclear. The CDR3 runs to 14 residues. CDR1 is SQVTM and CDR2 is ANQGSEA in the germline V gene. Trimming pared 4 bases from V and 1 base from J, leaving 13 bases between. The CDR3 sequence: CSVAGQRDNYGYTF. CDR3 DNA: TGCAGCGTTGCTGGGCAGAGAGATAACTATGGCTACACCTTC.

This clonotype showed up many times. The CDR3 DNA reads as TGTGCCAGCTCGTCAGGCCCCCGGGGCTACGAGCAGTACTTC. It encodes CASSSGPRGYEQYF. V gene TRBV7-2 combines with J gene TRBJ2-7; a possible D gene is TRBD2 (5 bases). V gave up 8 bases and J gave up 3 bases, with 17 bases separating them. The CDR3 runs 14 residues. Germline V gives CDR1 SGHTA, CDR2 FQGNSA.

This clonotype was seen a single time. Because it lacks the conserved phenylalanine or tryptophan at the end, this CDR3 is likely a read error. The V and J genes are TRBV11-2 and TRBJ1-5; D might be TRBD1 (5 bases). The CDR3 loop spans 15 amino acids. The germline V gene encodes CDR1 SGHAT and CDR2 FQNNGV. The DNA for the CDR3 is TGTGCTAGCAGCTTAGAGGGGACGGTCGATCAGCCCCAGCATCTT. Protein sequence: CASSLEGTVDQPQHL.

This chain joins TRBV24-1 and TRBJ2-1, with 10 nucleotides matching TRBD2. The CDR3 covers 17 residues. The V gene end was trimmed by 3 bases and the J gene end by 4 bases; junction bases not matched to a gene: 8. Germline loops: CDR1 KGHDR, CDR2 SFDVKD. This CDR3 is CATSDLQREGLYNEQFF. As DNA, the CDR3 is TGTGCCACCAGTGATCTGCAGCGGGAGGGATTATACAATGAGCAGTTCTTC.

This clonotype occurred many times. V gene TRBV5-1 combines with J gene TRBJ2-3; 13 bases are a match to TRBD2. V trimming: 4 bases; J trimming: 5 bases; junction bases outside the gene matches: 7. Germline loops: CDR1 SGHRS, CDR2 YFSETQ. This CDR3 is 16 amino acids long. The CDR3 bases are TGCGCCAGCAGCGTAACTAGCGGGAGGGCGGGAGATACGCAGTATTTT. It translates to CASSVTSGRAGDTQYF.

This clonotype showed up many times. The chain couples TRBV30 to TRBJ2-1, with no clear D. V lost 2 bases, J lost 6 bases, and 5 bases lay in between. Germline V CDR1 and CDR2: GTSNPN, SVGIG (reference sequence). The CDR3 extends over 11 amino acids. CDR3 sequence (DNA): TGTGCCTGGAGTTACATCAATGAGCAGTTCTTC. Translation gives CAWSYINEQFF.

Regarding this clonotype: Because it lacks the conserved phenylalanine or tryptophan at the end, this CDR3 is likely a read error. This sequence joins TRBV7-6 and TRBJ2-7; possibly TRBD1 for D (6 bases). The germline gives CDR1 SGHVS, CDR2 FNYEAQ. The CDR3 contains 16 residues. The ends were cut back, 1 base at V and 3 bases at J, with 16 bases in the middle. CDR3 protein: CASSLDWAGVGYEQYL. CDR3 sequence (DNA): TGTGCCAGCAGCTTAGATTGGGCAGGGGTTGGCTACGAGCAGTACCTC.

This clonotype came up a few times. This chain joins TRBV7-9 and TRBJ2-7, with 7 bases fitting TRBD2. The CDR3 extends over 17 amino acids. After removal of 1 base from V and 5 bases from J, the junction contained 14 bases not matched to a gene. Germline CDR1 reads SEHNR; CDR2 reads FQNEAQ (reference sequence). The CDR3 protein is CASSLDLGGGTYHEQYF. The CDR3 bases are TGTGCCAGCAGCTTAGACCTGGGCGGGGGAACCTACCACGAGCAGTACTTC. Based on the CDR3 plus reference TRBV7-9 and TRBJ2-7, the full variable domain is DTGVSQNPRHKITKRGQNVTFRCDPISEHNRLYWYRQTLGQGPEFLTYFQNEAQLEKSRLLSDRFSAERPKGSFSTLEIQRTEQGDSAMYLCASSLDLGGGTYHEQYFGPGTRLTVT.

The chain employs TRBV9 and TRBJ1-5; TRBD1 is a possible D gene (6 bases). From germline, CDR1 is SGDLS and CDR2 YYNGEE. Trimming removed 3 bases from V and 6 bases from J, with 13 bases in between. The CDR3 contains 14 residues. CDR3 nucleotide sequence: TGTGCCAGCAGCGAGGGGGGTGAGAGTCAGCCCCAGCATTTT. As protein: CASSEGGESQPQHF.

V gene TRBV7-9 combines with J gene TRBJ1-2; 8 positions agree with TRBD1. With 5 bases clipped from V and 6 bases from J, the junction kept 2 bases outside the gene matches. Germline values: CDR1 SEHNR, CDR2 FQNEAQ (reference sequence). The CDR3 sequence is 12 residues long. In nucleotides, the CDR3 is TGTGCCAGCAGCAAGACAGGGGATGGCTACACCTTC. This translates into CASSKTGDGYTF.

Only one count was recorded for this clonotype. This clone may be a read error of a much larger clone one base away. J is TRBJ2-5 and V is TRBV27; D perhaps matches TRBD2 (6 bases). Germline assignment: CDR1 MNHEY and CDR2 SMNVEV (reference sequence). The CDR3 spans 16 residues. CDR3 loop: CASSSCVGGSVEAQYF. The CDR3 nucleotides are TGTGCCAGCAGTTCATGTGTCGGGGGTTCAGTAGAGGCCCAGTACTTC.